Following are 30 T cell receptor beta chains from one sample sequenced in a study of beta chain features in type 1 diabetes. The authors reverse transcribed all of the isolated RNA, so sequencing captured expressed TCRB transcripts. Profiled with immunoSEQ multiplex PCR; TCRdb holds only in-frame clones, not every one. This sample has about 59,000 clones, with over 50% found just once. Material: Tregs from blood. These receptors came from a woman aged 18-29 years in good health.

The V and J genes are TRBV7-2 and TRBJ2-3, with 12 bases identical to TRBD2. CDR1 is SGHTA, CDR2 FQGNSA, per germline. The ends lost 1 base at V and 8 bases at J; junction bases unmatched: 7. This CDR3 is built from 16 residues. The CDR3 region is CASSLVASGGEATQYF. CDR3 sequence (DNA): TGTGCCAGCAGCTTAGTTGCTAGCGGGGGGGAAGCTACGCAGTATTTT.

This clone was counted a single time. The chain links TRBV30 to TRBJ2-3; D may be TRBD2 (5 bases). The CDR3 length is 11 residues. The V gene lost 8 bases and the J gene lost 5 bases, with 11 bases spanning the gap. The V gene's germline CDR1 is GTSNPN and CDR2 SVGIG (reference sequence). CDR3 sequence reads: CAAGAGDTQYF. The CDR3 DNA sequence: TGTGCCGCGGGTGCCGGAGATACGCAGTATTTT.

The CDR3 is CASSALDRGRETQYF. The CDR3 DNA follows: TGTGCCAGCAGCGCCCTTGACAGGGGAAGAGAGACCCAGTACTTC. J is TRBJ2-5 and V is TRBV11-2; the match to TRBD1 covers 8 bases. Germline V gives CDR1 SGHAT, CDR2 FQNNGV. The CDR3 runs 15 residues. V was pared by 5 bases and J by 4 bases, with 9 bases of the junction left unmatched.

The chain recombines TRBV12-5 with TRBJ2-3, with D perhaps TRBD2 (5 bases). Germline CDR1 and CDR2: LGHNT and FRNRAP. The CDR3 is made up of 16 amino acids. V was cut by 0 bases and J by 1 base, with 11 bases left in between. The CDR3 protein is CASGLVPGTRTDTQYF. The CDR3, as DNA: TGTGCTAGTGGTTTGGTACCGGGAACCCGCACAGATACGCAGTATTTT.

This sequence joins TRBV10-3 and TRBJ2-3; 10 positions match TRBD2. The V and J ends lost 1 base and 4 bases, in that order; junction bases with no gene match: 5. The germline V gene has CDR1 ENHRY and CDR2 SYGVKD. The CDR3 is 16 amino acids. CDR3 nucleotide sequence: TGTGCCATCAGTGAGTGGGTAGCGGGAGGTCCAGATACGCAGTATTTT. It codes for CAISEWVAGGPDTQYF.

This CDR3 is CASSSGTYSYEQYF. CDR3 sequence (DNA): TGTGCCAGTAGCTCCGGGACTTATTCCTACGAGCAGTACTTC. The chain uses TRBV19 and TRBJ2-7; D may be TRBD2 (6 bases). This CDR3 is 14 amino acids long. Per the germline V gene, CDR1 is LNHDA and CDR2 is SQIVND (reference sequence). The V end lost 6 bases, the J end lost 1 base, and 13 bases lay between the germline ends. Filled out from reference TRBV19 and TRBJ2-7, the complete variable domain reads DGGITQSPKYLFRKEGQNVTLSCEQNLNHDAMYWYRQDPGQGLRLIYYSQIVNDFQKGDIAEGYSVSREKKESFPLTVTSAQKNPTAFYLCASSSGTYSYEQYFGPGTRLTVT.

This clone was counted between two and nine times. This chain connects TRBV5-1 to TRBJ2-1; TRBD2 matches 10 bases. The CDR3 length is 15 residues. Germline CDR1 SGHRS, CDR2 YFSETQ. After removal of 2 bases from V and 3 bases from J, the junction contained 2 bases not matched to a gene. The CDR3 region is CASSFSGRIYNEQFF. The DNA of the CDR3 is TGCGCCAGCAGCTTTAGCGGGAGGATCTACAATGAGCAGTTCTTC.

The rearrangement uses TRBV7-9 and TRBJ2-1; 8 bases align to TRBD2. The J segment lost 5 bases and the V segment lost 3 bases, leaving 3 bases of the junction unmatched. The CDR3 has 14 amino acids. Germline CDR1 SEHNR, CDR2 FQNEAQ (reference sequence). The chain's CDR3 is CASSFLAGNNEQFF. The CDR3 region has the DNA TGTGCCAGCAGCTTTTTAGCGGGAAACAATGAGCAGTTCTTC.

The chain joins TRBV4-1 to TRBJ1-2; TRBD1 might be the D (6 bases). From germline, CDR1 is MGHRA and CDR2 YSYEKL. The CDR3 loop spans 18 amino acids. V was trimmed by 0 bases and J by 0 bases, leaving 17 bases between them. The DNA of the CDR3 is TGCGCCAGCAGCCAAGAACAATTCTTCAGGGGCACTAACTATGGCTACACCTTC. This sequence encodes CASSQEQFFRGTNYGYTF.

This chain uses TRBV7-2 with TRBJ2-6; unclear D gene. V was pared by 1 base and J by 0 bases, with 7 bases between. Germline CDR1 and CDR2: SGHTA and FQGNSA. The CDR3 runs 16 residues. This chain's CDR3 is CASSLEPNSGANVLTF. The CDR3 DNA reads as TGTGCCAGCAGCTTAGAACCTAACTCTGGGGCCAACGTCCTGACTTTC.

The genes are TRBV18 and TRBJ2-7, with D perhaps matching TRBD1 (6 bases). Germline-derived CDR1 and CDR2 are KGHSH and LQKENI. The CDR3 is 15 amino acids. The V end lost 3 bases, the J end lost 5 bases, and 17 bases lay between the germline ends. The CDR3 DNA reads as TGTGCCAGCTCACCTCCGCTCGGGACACCCAACGAGCAGTACTTC. This encodes CASSPPLGTPNEQYF.

The rearrangement uses TRBV19 and TRBJ2-6; 8 bases map to TRBD2. Germline V gene lookup returns CDR1 LNHDA and CDR2 SQIVND (reference sequence). The CDR3 has 15 amino acids. CDR3 DNA: TGTGCTTCCCTCGGGGGGGTCCCAGGGGCCAACGTCCTGACTTTC. It specifies CASLGGVPGANVLTF.

The V call is TRBV5-1, the J call TRBJ2-1, with 7 bases that match TRBD2. Germline lookup yields CDR1 SGHRS and CDR2 YFSETQ. CDR3 length: 14 amino acids. The trim removed 3 bases at V and 1 base at J, leaving 1 base unmatched. In DNA, the CDR3 is TGCGCCAGCAGCTGGCGGGAGTCCTACAATGAGCAGTTCTTC. Amino acids: CASSWRESYNEQFF.

The chain recombines TRBV10-3 with TRBJ2-7; 9 positions agree with TRBD1. The junction had 9 bases not matched to a gene; V was cut back by 8 bases and J by 4 bases. There are 14 residues in the CDR3. Germline-derived CDR1 and CDR2 are ENHRY and SYGVKD. CDR3 sequence reads: CAIGGQGPVYEQYF. CDR3 nucleotide sequence: TGTGCCATCGGAGGACAGGGGCCCGTTTACGAGCAGTACTTC.

This sequence joins TRBV7-3 and TRBJ2-2, with 7 nucleotides matching TRBD2. The CDR3 extends over 14 amino acids. Germline V gives CDR1 SGHTA, CDR2 FQGTGA. The trim removed 4 bases at V and 5 bases at J, leaving 4 bases unmatched. CDR3 nucleotides: TGTGCCAGCAGCTCATGGGGGGGGACCGGGGAGCTGTTTTTT. Protein sequence: CASSSWGGTGELFF.

The rearrangement uses TRBV19 and TRBJ1-5, with D perhaps TRBD1 (6 bases). The germline V and J ends were trimmed by 9 bases and 0 bases, with 15 bases remaining between them. The length of the CDR3 is 15 residues. Germline V CDR1 and CDR2: LNHDA, SQIVND (reference sequence). CDR3 loop: CASHRDTNSNQPQHF. In DNA, the CDR3 is TGTGCCAGCCACCGGGACACCAATAGCAATCAGCCCCAGCATTTT.

The chain couples TRBV5-4 to TRBJ2-3; 9 nucleotides match TRBD1. In germline, CDR1 is SGHNT, CDR2 YYREEE (reference sequence). Losses at the gene ends were 6 bases for V and 4 bases for J; bases not matched to a gene: 6. CDR3 size: 14 residues. Written as DNA, the CDR3 is TGTGCCAGCAAGGCACAGGGGGCTTCAGATACGCAGTATTTT. Its protein is CASKAQGASDTQYF.

This chain connects TRBV28 to TRBJ1-2, with D hard to call. V was pared by 5 bases and J by 7 bases, with 14 bases between. CDR3 length: 13 residues. Germline CDR1 and CDR2: MDHEN and SYDVKM. The CDR3, as DNA: TGTGCCAGCAGTCTTAGGGTACGGGGTGGCTACACCTTC. The encoded protein is CASSLRVRGGYTF.

This chain links TRBV6-1 with TRBJ2-5; 7 bases agree with TRBD1. Germline V gives CDR1 MNHNS, CDR2 SASEGT. V lost 2 bases and J lost 1; bases outside the gene matches: 4. The CDR3 spans 15 residues. This CDR3 reads CASSERGTAQETQYF. CDR3 nucleotides: TGTGCCAGCAGTGAAAGGGGGACAGCCCAAGAGACCCAGTACTTC.

The chain employs TRBV7-2 and TRBJ1-4, with D perhaps TRBD1 (5 bases). CDR3 length: 15 amino acids. The V end lost 3 bases, the J end lost 3 bases, and 11 bases lay between the germline ends. Germline CDR1 and CDR2: SGHTA and FQGNSA. CDR3 sequence (DNA): TGTGCCAGCAGCTTCAGGGTTGCGGCTAATGAAAAACTGTTTTTT. Its protein product is CASSFRVAANEKLFF.

The chain employs TRBV2 and TRBJ1-1; D remains ambiguous. Germline CDR1 is SNHLY and CDR2 is FYNNEI. CDR3 size: 14 residues. Trimming took off 3 bases at V and 3 bases at J, with 11 bases between the two ends. The CDR3 DNA sequence: TGTGCCAGCAGTGATCCGGGGTGGGACACTGAAGCTTTCTTT. Protein sequence: CASSDPGWDTEAFF.

The chain is built from TRBV7-9 and TRBJ1-1; a weak D match, TRBD1 (5 bases). Trimming pared 5 bases from V and 5 bases from J, leaving 12 bases between. The CDR3 is made up of 13 amino acids. CDR1 and CDR2 from the germline V gene are SEHNR and FQNEAQ (reference sequence). In DNA, the CDR3 is TGTGCCAGCAGCCAGGGAGGGGTGACTGAAGCTTTCTTT. It specifies CASSQGGVTEAFF.

This rearrangement joins TRBV5-1 to TRBJ2-2; no clear D. CDR1 and CDR2 (germline): SGHRS, YFSETQ. The CDR3 spans 15 residues. Trimming took off 0 bases at V and 3 bases at J, with 9 bases between the two ends. The CDR3 DNA reads TGCGCCAGCAGCTTGGCTTTGCGGCACACCGGGGAGCTGTTTTTT. Encoded protein: CASSLALRHTGELFF. Complete variable domain (other parts from reference TRBV5-1 and TRBJ2-2): KAGVTQTPRYLIKTRGQQVTLSCSPISGHRSVSWYQQTPGQGLQFLFEYFSETQRNKGNFPGRFSGRQFSNSRSEMNVSTLELGDSALYLCASSLALRHTGELFFGEGSRLTVL.

This chain joins TRBV9 and TRBJ2-1, with a weak D call TRBD1 (5 bases). The CDR3 totals 14 residues. Germline CDR1 SGDLS, CDR2 YYNGEE. The V and J ends lost 4 bases and 3 bases respectively, with 11 bases between them. In DNA, the CDR3 is TGTGCCAGCAGCAGGGGCCCGGACTACAATGAGCAGTTCTTC. Amino acids: CASSRGPDYNEQFF.

This clone showed up just a few times. The chain has TRBV7-8 and TRBJ2-3; 9 bases fit TRBD2. The CDR3 is 16 amino acids. The ends lost 3 bases at V and 6 bases at J; junction bases unmatched: 10. CDR1 SGHVS and CDR2 FQNEAQ come from the germline V gene. CDR3 protein: CASSLGGGAVSDTQYF. The CDR3 DNA reads TGTGCCAGCAGCTTGGGCGGGGGGGCCGTCAGCGATACGCAGTATTTT.

This clone was seen just once. The rearrangement links TRBV5-4 to TRBJ1-1; 9 bases match TRBD1. The length of the CDR3 is 15 residues. The germline V gene has CDR1 SGHNT and CDR2 YYREEE (reference sequence). With V trimmed by 3 bases and J by 5 bases, 8 bases remained unmatched. The CDR3 DNA is TGTGCCAGCAGCTGGGCCGGGACAGGGATAACTGAAGCTTTCTTT. Protein product: CASSWAGTGITEAFF.

This clone was counted a few times. The gene calls are TRBV5-1 and TRBJ1-4; no definite D call. The V gene lost 1 base and the J gene lost 0 bases, with 13 bases spanning the gap. Germline V gene sequence: CDR1 SGHRS, CDR2 YFSETQ. The CDR3 runs 17 residues. The CDR3 DNA is TGCGCCAGCAGCTTGACTCCCAAGCTGGCAACTAATGAAAAACTGTTTTTT. Translating it yields CASSLTPKLATNEKLFF.

The chain combines TRBV5-1 with TRBJ1-5; D unresolved. CDR1 SGHRS and CDR2 YFSETQ come from the germline V gene. The CDR3 loop spans 13 amino acids. Deletions cut 0 bases from V and 11 bases from J, with 12 bases between. This chain's CDR3 is CASSLGAGGTQHF. CDR3 DNA sequence: TGCGCCAGCAGCTTGGGTGCAGGTGGAACCCAGCATTTT.

This clone was counted between two and nine times. The chain uses TRBV5-1 and TRBJ2-5; tentatively, D is TRBD2 (6 bases). The V end lost 0 bases, the J end lost 5 bases, and 17 bases lay between the germline ends. Germline V gene data show CDR1 as SGHRS and CDR2 as YFSETQ. This CDR3 has 16 amino acids. The CDR3 bases are TGCGCCAGCAGCTTGGACCCATTCGGGGGTCTGGAGACCCAGTACTTC. Its translation is CASSLDPFGGLETQYF.

In DNA form, the CDR3 reads TGCGCCAGCGCACCGGGACAGGGAGGCTACGAGCAGTACTTC. Translated: CASAPGQGGYEQYF. The chain links TRBV5-1 to TRBJ2-7, with TRBD1 matching over 9 bases. CDR3 size: 14 residues. Per germline, CDR1 SGHRS and CDR2 YFSETQ. Losses at the gene ends were 7 bases for V and 3 bases for J; bases not matched to a gene: 8.